Detailed here is one T cell receptor (beta chain). This entry comes from a study of CD4+ T cells in melanoma. Produced via immunoSEQ multiplex PCR; TCRdb's table is partial and in-frame only. The sample carries 11,000 to 15,000 clones, about 60% recorded once. The junction had 4 bases not matched to a gene; V was cut back by 0 bases and J by 4 bases. The V gene's germline CDR1 is LNHNV and CDR2 YYDKDF (reference sequence). The CDR3 has 16 residues. The sequencing input was cells from a culture (not recorded whether cultured in vitro). V and J are TRBV15 and TRBJ2-5; 11 bases agree with TRBD2. The receptor was derived from a human donor with melanoma. The CDR3: CATSREKTSGAETQYF. The CDR3 bases are TGTGCCACCAGCAGAGAGAAGACTAGCGGGGCAGAGACCCAGTACTTC.